This T cell receptor beta chain is from a study of follicular helper T cells after annual influenza vaccination. Germline assignment: CDR1 SGHRS and CDR2 YFSETQ. Trimming stripped 4 bases from V and 9 bases from J, with 13 bases between. This CDR3 is 12 amino acids long. The study, taken as a whole, reports: Rare clonotypes were missed; only roughly 9.5-23% of cells gave TCRB.

Data came from immunoSEQ multiplex PCR; TCRdb stores just in-frame clones and leaves some out. The data contain 8,000 to 13,000 clones, 70% to 90% of them singletons. This clone was observed a handful of times. Antigen unknown. The time point: 2015-2016 season, 7 days after influenza vaccination. The V and J genes are TRBV5-1 and TRBJ1-1; D unclear. This receptor was obtained from an adult who received the influenza vaccine. Sequencing was performed on CXCR5- memory CD4+ T cells sorted from blood, taken 7 days after influenza vaccination. Written as DNA, the CDR3 is TGCGCCAGCAGCGAACCGGGGAATAAAGCTTTCTTT. It translates to CASSEPGNKAFF. The full variable domain, in which reference TRBV5-1 and TRBJ1-1 provide the parts outside the CDR3, is KAGVTQTPRYLIKTRGQQVTLSCSPISGHRSVSWYQQTPGQGLQFLFEYFSETQRNKGNFPGRFSGRQFSNSRSEMNVSTLELGDSALYLCASSEPGNKAFFGQGTRLTVV.